Listed below are T cell receptor beta chains from one sample, sequenced in a study of shared clonotypes between healthy human individuals. Profiled with immunoSEQ multiplex PCR; TCRdb holds only in-frame clones, not every one. Of around 1.6 million clones listed, nearly 99% are singletons. What was sequenced was naive CD4+ T cells sorted from blood. These receptors were taken from a man aged 25 to 40 in good health. The CDR3 runs from the conserved cysteine through the conserved F or W.

V gene,CDR3 protein
TRBV10-1,CASGFNSYEQYF
TRBV7-8,CASSPRGGLPATYEQYF
TRBV29-1,CSVEASPLTGELFF
TRBV5-1,CASSSGSGNEKLFF
TRBV5-1,CASSLGLWEANWDEQFF
TRBV28,CASSLTTGRVNQPQHF
TRBV10-3,CAISDIVGVTEAFF
TRBV5-1,CASSVVPSGGTGYTF
TRBV18,CASFLSTSTDTQYF
TRBV18,CASSPGSRTQPQHF
TRBV18,CASSPQGTDTQYF
TRBV2,CASRRDGGYTF
TRBV4-2,CASSQALSGSSNTGELFF
TRBV20-1,CSASSYNEQFF
TRBV20-1,CSATRVYGYTF
TRBV9,CASSPRGQGDPEAFF
TRBV11-2,CASTLGSWRESYNEQFF
TRBV28,CASSLGPNTEAFF
TRBV11-2,CASTQGETQYF
TRBV7-7,CASSLQGKDEQYF
TRBV19,CASSIRGQETQYF
TRBV6-5,CASSPGQGTYEQYF
TRBV6-6,CASGQGNTGELFF
TRBV4-3,CASSQDDGQRGEQFF
TRBV5-8,CASSPLPGELFF
TRBV5-6,CASSLRLAGDEQYF
TRBV6-5,CASSYRRGAGYGYTF
TRBV6-5,CASSLAGVWYEQYF
TRBV4-3,CASSQEGIGGYTF
TRBV18,CASSRQGMSTEAFF
TRBV29-1,CSARRSTQYF